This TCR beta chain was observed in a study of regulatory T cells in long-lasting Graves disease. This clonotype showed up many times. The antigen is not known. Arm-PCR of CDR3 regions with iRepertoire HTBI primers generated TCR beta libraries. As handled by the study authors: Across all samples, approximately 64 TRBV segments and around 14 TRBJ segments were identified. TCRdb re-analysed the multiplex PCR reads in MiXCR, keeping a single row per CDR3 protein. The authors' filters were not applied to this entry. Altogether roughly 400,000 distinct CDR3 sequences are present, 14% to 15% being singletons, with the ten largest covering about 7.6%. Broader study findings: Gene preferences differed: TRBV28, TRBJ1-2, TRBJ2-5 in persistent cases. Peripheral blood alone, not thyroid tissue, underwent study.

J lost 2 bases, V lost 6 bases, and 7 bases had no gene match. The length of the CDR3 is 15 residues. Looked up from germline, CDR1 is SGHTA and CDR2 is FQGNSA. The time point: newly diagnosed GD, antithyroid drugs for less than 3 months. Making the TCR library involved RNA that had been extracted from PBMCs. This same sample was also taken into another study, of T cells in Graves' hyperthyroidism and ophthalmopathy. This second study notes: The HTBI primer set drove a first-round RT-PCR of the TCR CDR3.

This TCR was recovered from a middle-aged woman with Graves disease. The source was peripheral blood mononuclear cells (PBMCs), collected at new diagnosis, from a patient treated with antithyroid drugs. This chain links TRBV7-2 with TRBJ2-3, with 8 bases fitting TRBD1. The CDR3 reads CASSIRGLATDTQYF. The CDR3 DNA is TGTGCCAGCAGTATCAGGGGGCTCGCCACAGATACGCAGTATTTT.